Below, 22 T cell receptor beta chains from the same sample are listed, as sequenced in a study of molecular identifiers for immune sequencing clone quantification. In TCRdb, the PCR reads were re-called with MiXCR into one record per CDR3 protein. The sample has about half a million distinct CDR3 sequences; 20% to 25% are singletons. Sequencing used naive CD8+ T cells from blood, with Jurkat cell RNA spiked in. Indicated subset: FACS-sorted CD8+CD4-CCR7+CD45RA+ naive T cells. The receptor source for this set is a human donor in good health. Some libraries in this study had Jurkat cell RNA spiked in.

This clonotype has ten or more counts. In DNA form, the CDR3 reads TGCGCCAGCAGCTTGGCCGGACTTCAATACGAGCAGTACTTC. Amino acid sequence: CASSLAGLQYEQYF. V and J are TRBV5-1 and TRBJ2-7; D possibly corresponds to TRBD2 (5 bases). Germline V gene lookup returns CDR1 SGHRS and CDR2 YFSETQ. This CDR3 contains 14 residues. Trimming stripped 0 bases from V and 4 bases from J, with 11 bases between.

This clonotype was found many times. The chain recombines TRBV12-3 or TRBV12-4 with TRBJ2-2, with no clear D. This CDR3 contains 15 residues. The V and J ends lost 5 bases and 6 bases respectively, with 16 bases between them. The CDR3 DNA follows: TGTGCCAGCAGTCTCCGTTCCGATGGGGCCGGGGAGCTGTTTTTT. The encoded protein is CASSLRSDGAGELFF.

With respect to this clonotype: A single base separates this from a much larger clone, so it may be a read error. The genes are TRBV6-5 and TRBJ2-3; a weak D match, TRBD1 (6 bases). Germline CDR1 is MNHEY and CDR2 is SVGAGI. CDR3 size: 15 residues. V dropped 0 bases and J dropped 3 bases, with 10 bases sitting between them. The CDR3 reads CASSYSAQGTDTQYF. CDR3 DNA sequence: TGTGCCAGCAGTTACTCGGCCCAGGGGACAGATACGCAGTATTTT.

To note about this clonotype: A much larger clone lies a single base off, so this may be a read error. This chain uses TRBV7-2 with TRBJ2-1; unclear D gene. The germline V gene has CDR1 SGHTA and CDR2 FQGNSA. The CDR3 length is 14 residues. CDR3 nucleotide sequence: TGTGCCAGCAGCCCTGGATTCGGGCGCAATGGGCAGTTCTTC. Translation gives CASSPGFGRNGQFF.

This clonotype was detected a few times. In DNA form, the CDR3 reads TGTGCCAGCAGTACCCGAGTGGAATCGGGAGGGACCTACGAGCAGTACTTC. Encoded protein: CASSTRVESGGTYEQYF. The chain has TRBV27 and TRBJ2-7; 8 bases fit TRBD2. The germline CDR1 and CDR2 sequences are MNHEY and SMNVEV (reference sequence). V shed 5 bases, J shed 2 bases, and the junction held 14 bases outside the gene matches. The CDR3 length is 17 residues.

This chain joins TRBV7-3 and TRBJ1-1; D gene unclear. The CDR3 has 13 amino acids. Between the trimmed V and J ends, which lost 3 bases and 0 bases, there was a span of 5 bases. Germline V gives CDR1 SGHTA, CDR2 FQGTGA. CDR3 sequence reads: CASSFLLNTEAFF. DNA of the CDR3: TGTGCCAGCAGCTTTCTCTTGAACACTGAAGCTTTCTTT.

This clonotype was seen at least ten times. This chain links TRBV7-9 with TRBJ1-1; D might be TRBD1 (6 bases). The CDR3 contains 13 residues. The germline V and J ends were trimmed by 1 base and 8 bases, with 11 bases remaining between them. Germline CDR1 SEHNR, CDR2 FQNEAQ (reference sequence). CDR3 loop: CASSLETGTEAFF. Written as DNA, the CDR3 is TGTGCCAGCAGCTTAGAAACAGGGACCGAAGCTTTCTTT.

This chain links TRBV11-3 with TRBJ2-1; D gene uncertain. The CDR3 extends over 15 amino acids. Germline values: CDR1 SGHNT, CDR2 YENEEA. With 5 bases removed from V and 0 bases from J, the gap between germline ends came to 11 bases. The CDR3 loop reads CASSLGRSSYNEQFF. The CDR3 DNA reads as TGTGCCAGCAGCCTAGGTCGAAGCTCCTACAATGAGCAGTTCTTC.

Details on this clonotype: This may be a read error: a much more frequent sequence differs by one nucleotide. The rearrangement joins TRBV27 to TRBJ2-5; D is unclear. Germline CDR1 and CDR2: MNHEY and SMNVEV (reference sequence). CDR3 length: 14 amino acids. The CDR3 bases are TGTGCCAGCAGTTTATCGACAACCCAAGAGACCCAGGACTTC. Translated: CASSLSTTQETQDF.

This clonotype was counted at least ten times. The chain couples TRBV21-1 to TRBJ2-6; TRBD1 is taken as the D call from the table, unchecked against the DNA. TRBV21-1 counts as a pseudogene. The CDR3 loop spans 17 amino acids. DNA of the CDR3: TGTGCCAGCAGCTCAGGGACAGGGGTGGCTGGGGCCAACGTCCTGACTTTC. Translated, it gives CASSSGTGVAGANVLTF.

The chain is built from TRBV27 and TRBJ1-4, with TRBD1 matching over 8 bases. Germline lookup yields CDR1 MNHEY and CDR2 SMNVEV (reference sequence). With 5 bases clipped from V and 7 bases from J, the junction kept 18 bases outside the gene matches. The CDR3 has 18 amino acids. CDR3: CASSLLTGTGPAGEKLFF. In DNA, the CDR3 is TGTGCCAGCAGTCTACTCACCGGGACAGGCCCTGCGGGTGAAAAACTGTTTTTT.

This clonotype was seen a handful of times. The V gene is TRBV6-2 or TRBV6-3, the J gene TRBJ1-5; D is undetermined. The CDR3 runs 16 residues. Deletions cut 0 bases from V and 0 bases from J, with 9 bases between. The germline V gene encodes CDR1 MNHEY and CDR2 SVGEGT. CDR3 bases: TGTGCCAGCAGTTACTCGATTGAGGGTAGCAATCAGCCCCAGCATTTT. It codes for CASSYSIEGSNQPQHF.

This clonotype has at least ten counts. The J gene is TRBJ1-5, the V gene TRBV19, with D possibly TRBD1 on 5 matching bases. The CDR3 loop spans 14 amino acids. Germline CDR1 is LNHDA and CDR2 is SQIVND (reference sequence). V lost 5 bases and J 4 bases, leaving 12 bases between the germline ends. The CDR3 sequence is CASSPGLWNQPQHF. The CDR3 DNA sequence: TGTGCCAGTAGTCCGGGGCTGTGGAATCAGCCCCAGCATTTT. Full variable domain (outside the CDR3, taken from reference TRBV19 and TRBJ1-5): DGGITQSPKYLFRKEGQNVTLSCEQNLNHDAMYWYRQDPGQGLRLIYYSQIVNDFQKGDIAEGYSVSREKKESFPLTVTSAQKNPTAFYLCASSPGLWNQPQHFGDGTRLSIL.

The rearrangement joins TRBV27 to TRBJ2-3; D not resolved. The V end was cut by 1 base, the J end by 2 bases, with 13 bases between. Germline-derived CDR1 and CDR2 are MNHEY and SMNVEV (reference sequence). CDR3 size: 16 residues. In nucleotides, the CDR3 is TGTGCCAGCAGTTTATTGGCAGGATCGAACACAGATACGCAGTATTTT. Translated, it gives CASSLLAGSNTDTQYF.

This clonotype was observed a few times. The chain carries TRBV7-2 and TRBJ1-3; D is undetermined. Germline V CDR1 and CDR2: SGHTA, FQGNSA. The V and J ends lost 4 bases and 2 bases respectively, with 6 bases between them. The CDR3 is 13 residues long. CDR3 DNA: TGTGCCAGCAGCTCTCCCCCTGGAAACACCATATATTTT. It codes for CASSSPPGNTIYF.

This clonotype was counted many times. This rearrangement joins TRBV12-3 or TRBV12-4 to TRBJ1-2; TRBD1 aligns across 8 bases. V trimming: 3 bases; J trimming: 4 bases; junction bases outside the gene matches: 4. This CDR3 spans 14 amino acids. The CDR3 sequence is CASSFPGGGYGYTF. The DNA for the CDR3 is TGTGCCAGCAGTTTCCCAGGGGGCGGCTATGGCTACACCTTC.

The chain carries TRBV9 and TRBJ2-3; possible D gene TRBD2, 5 bases. The CDR3 has 14 amino acids. Trimming left V 0 bases short and J 6 bases short, with 11 bases between. CDR1 is SGDLS, CDR2 YYNGEE, per germline. CDR3 region: CASSVGGGEDTQYF. In DNA, the CDR3 is TGTGCCAGCAGCGTAGGGGGTGGGGAGGATACGCAGTATTTT.

The V call is TRBV7-3, the J call TRBJ2-2, with 8 bases that match TRBD2. The trim removed 3 bases at V and 2 bases at J, leaving 8 bases unmatched. The CDR3 runs 17 residues. Germline CDR1 reads SGHTA; CDR2 reads FQGTGA. The CDR3 sequence is CASSLPTSGDNTGELFF. The CDR3 DNA follows: TGTGCCAGCAGCTTGCCTACTAGCGGAGATAACACCGGGGAGCTGTTTTTT.

The chain links TRBV9 to TRBJ2-2; 11 nucleotides match TRBD1. Germline V gene data show CDR1 as SGDLS and CDR2 as YYNGEE. V was pared by 0 bases and J by 7 bases, with 8 bases of the junction left unmatched. This CDR3 comprises 17 residues. This chain's CDR3 is CASSVVGGQGAYGELFF. CDR3 in DNA: TGTGCCAGCAGCGTAGTAGGCGGACAGGGGGCGTACGGGGAGCTGTTTTTT.

The chain employs TRBV18 and TRBJ2-3; TRBD2 matches 7 bases. CDR1 is KGHSH and CDR2 is LQKENI in the germline V gene. V lost 6 bases to trimming and J lost 5 bases; unmatched junction nucleotides: 8. The CDR3 is 14 residues long. The CDR3 nucleotides are TGTGCCAGCTCGTCAGCGGGATTGGGAGATACGCAGTATTTT. Its translation is CASSSAGLGDTQYF.

This clonotype came up many times. The rearrangement joins TRBV5-1 to TRBJ1-5, with D maybe TRBD1 (5 bases). This CDR3 is built from 17 residues. The V and J ends lost 4 bases and 2 bases respectively, with 19 bases between them. The germline V gene encodes CDR1 SGHRS and CDR2 YFSETQ. The DNA for the CDR3 is TGCGCCAGCAGCCTTATTCCTACCAGGGACGGCAATCAGCCCCAGCATTTT. It yields the protein CASSLIPTRDGNQPQHF.

CDR3 coding DNA: TGTGCCAGCAGCCAAAGCCCTGGAGTTAACTATGGCTACACCTTC. Translating gives CASSQSPGVNYGYTF. The chain carries TRBV3-2 and TRBJ1-2; TRBD1 is taken as the D call from the table, unchecked against the DNA. TRBV3-2 is designated a pseudogene. The CDR3 covers 15 residues.